Included here is one TCR beta chain sequence, with context. Its antigen is currently unknown. This record comes from a study of PD-1 blockade in classical Hodgkin lymphoma. Germline V gene sequence: CDR1 SGHRS, CDR2 YFSETQ. V dropped 0 bases and J dropped 3 bases, with 7 bases sitting between them. This CDR3 is 13 amino acids long. The study, taken as a whole, reports: CD8+ TCR diversity did not rise significantly by C4D1, unlike CD4+. Possibly reflecting disease activity or prior therapy, repertoire differences have causes that remain undefined.

Repertoires were generated with immunoSEQ multiplex PCR, while TCRdb's copy carries only in-frame clones and drops some. Of fewer than 25,000 clones listed, around 78% are singletons. The time point: cycle 4 day 1 (C4D1), after 6 weeks of nivolumab. The patients all showed relapse after autologous stem cell transplantation, while their brentuximab vedotin exposure varied. By magnetic negative selection, CD4+ T cells were purified from thawed PBMCs. The sample was CD4+ T cells from blood, taken before the fourth cycle of nivolumab. The chain has TRBV5-1 and TRBJ2-7; D not resolved. This sequence was found in a human donor with classical Hodgkin lymphoma. In nucleotides, the CDR3 is TGCGCCAGCAGCTTGGTTGGGAACTACGAGCAGTACTTC. It specifies CASSLVGNYEQYF.